This paragraph reports one T cell receptor beta chain. This clone has a handful of counts. Its antigen target is currently unknown. Base qualities are not recorded, but no much larger clone differs from it by a single base. This specimen belongs to a study of beta chain features in type 1 diabetes (dated by TCRdb to 2017 to 2018). The study in broad terms: No differences in mean age, gender distribution, total cell number or subset yield were found between patients and healthy donors. A total of 107,917,701 sorted cells were examined across all samples, and RNA yield correlated strongly with the number of cells per subset. In the study, TCRB repertoires of sorted circulating CD4+ T cell subsets from recently diagnosed type 1 diabetes patients were compared with those of matched healthy donors. Whereas all 30 or so donors provided naive and central memory subsets, regulatory and stem cell-like memory subsets were isolated from just 8 patients and about eight healthy donors.

The entire amount of isolated RNA was reverse transcribed using the High Capacity cDNA Reverse Transcription Kit, so the sequenced TCRB transcripts were expressed ones. Naive, central memory and regulatory T cell samples underwent deep immunoSEQ sequencing, averaging roughly 3.5 million total reads per sample. Sorted cells were lysed in RLT buffer and RNA was extracted with DNase-treated RNeasy Micro or Mini kits, depending on cell number. To prevent cross-contamination, every cell subset was processed on its own, while patient and healthy donor samples were processed together. The immunoSEQ multiplex PCR was used to amplify TCRB sequences from cDNA, generating 87-bp fragments that spanned the CDR3 region. Sequencing of the amplicons was performed on the Illumina HiSeq platform. In the paper's pipeline: PCR bias was computationally corrected using synthetic template baselines, reads within Hamming distance 2 were collapsed, and singletons that could not be merged were discarded. Reads were aligned to IMGT to assign V, D and J genes, CDR3 length, and insertions or deletions at six rearrangement sites. Within each subset, clonotype counts were normalized to the number of sorted cells before true diversity and Gini coefficients were calculated with the tcR R package. Repertoire sharing was quantified using the overlap coefficient calculated on TCRB nucleotide sequences. As a proxy for the pre-selection repertoire, out-of-frame TCRB sequences from naive cells were analyzed. The immuneACCESS repertoire file appears here via TCRdb, limited to in-frame rearrangements. These files lack a portion of the clones; in checked studies, under half of the deficit traces to unresolved V genes, and the cause of the others is not known. V and J calls plus clone size are reproduced from that table; the DNA served to infer D and trimming. Recorded for this sample are hundreds of thousands of clones; 14% of them occurred a single time. Less than 0.02% of the sample comes from the top ten.

Results the study describes overall, beyond this receptor: The naive, central memory and regulatory TCRB repertoires appeared to resemble one another more closely among patients than among healthy donors. Sequencing cDNA rather than genomic DNA could over-represent highly expressing activated cells, although activation and CD3 levels did not differ between groups. PCR may preferentially amplify shorter templates, but because patient and control samples were amplified and corrected together, any resulting skew would affect both groups equally. Because the HLA sub-analyses included only small numbers of individuals, any influence of HLA type on TCRB rearrangement was left unresolved. Fewer insertions and more nucleotide deletions at VDJ recombination sites were observed in patients with type 1 diabetes, implying thymic rearrangement abnormalities. A moderate but significant shortening of TCRB CDR3 length was observed in type 1 diabetes patients in all four CD4+ subsets.

From each donor, a single peripheral blood sample of 100 to 150 mL on average was drawn into heparinised tubes. A BD FACSAria II and a panel including CD45RO, CCR7, CD25, CD127, CD95 and CD27 were used to sort naive, central memory, regulatory and stem cell-like memory CD4+ T cells. Every sorted population had a purity above 95%. Right away, PBMCs were isolated by Lymphoprep density gradient centrifugation and were stained directly, with no culture step. So that batch effects would be minimized, each experiment stained and sorted samples in pairs, pairing one healthy donor with one patient. According to the germline V gene, CDR1 reads SQVTM and CDR2 reads ANQGSEA. Unmatched junction bases come to 2, with V trimmed by 5 bases and J by 0 bases. From cysteine to phenylalanine, the CDR3 is 15 amino acids long. Only the CDR3 portion is preserved as DNA: 45 bases, with reading frame beginning at the first base.

Input material: naive CD4+ T cells from blood. This specimen's cell subset or site label, per the study, means: true naive CD4+ T cells. The clonotype was recovered from a man aged 25-45 years with type 1 diabetes. The V and J genes are TRBV29-1 and TRBJ2-6, with TRBD1 matching 9 junction bases. The bases are TGCAGCGTTACGACAGGGGGCTCTGGGGCCAACGTCCTGACTTTC. It encodes CSVTTGGSGANVLTF.